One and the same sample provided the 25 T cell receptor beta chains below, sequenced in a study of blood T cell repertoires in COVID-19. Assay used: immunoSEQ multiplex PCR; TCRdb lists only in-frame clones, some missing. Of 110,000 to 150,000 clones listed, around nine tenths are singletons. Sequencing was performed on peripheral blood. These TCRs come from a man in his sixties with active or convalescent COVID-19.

CDR3 residues: CASKLETGMQETQYF. CDR3 DNA sequence: TGTGCCAGCAAACTTGAGACAGGGATGCAAGAGACCCAGTACTTC. The chain is built from TRBV2 and TRBJ2-5; 7 bases match TRBD1. V was pared by 7 bases and J by 2 bases, with 10 bases of the junction left unmatched. Germline values: CDR1 SNHLY, CDR2 FYNNEI. The CDR3 is 15 amino acids.

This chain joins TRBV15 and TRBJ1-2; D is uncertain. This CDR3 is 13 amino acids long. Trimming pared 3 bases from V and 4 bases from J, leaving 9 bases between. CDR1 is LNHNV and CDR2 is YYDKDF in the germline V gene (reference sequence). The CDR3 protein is CATSRDGSYGYTF. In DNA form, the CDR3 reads TGTGCCACCAGCAGGGACGGGAGCTATGGCTACACCTTC.

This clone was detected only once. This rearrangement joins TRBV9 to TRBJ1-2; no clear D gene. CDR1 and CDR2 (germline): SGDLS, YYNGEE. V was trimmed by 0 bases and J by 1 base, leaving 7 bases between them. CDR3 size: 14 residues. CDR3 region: CASSVDDFNYGYTF. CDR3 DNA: TGTGCCAGCAGCGTAGACGACTTTAACTATGGCTACACCTTC.

In DNA form, the CDR3 reads TGTGCCAGCTCACCATACAGGGGTGACATGAACACTGAAGCTTTCTTT. It codes for CASSPYRGDMNTEAFF. The chain joins TRBV18 to TRBJ1-1, with 7 bases lining up with TRBD1. The germline V gene has CDR1 KGHSH and CDR2 LQKENI. The CDR3 is made up of 16 amino acids. V lost 2 bases, J lost 0 bases, and 6 bases stayed unmatched.

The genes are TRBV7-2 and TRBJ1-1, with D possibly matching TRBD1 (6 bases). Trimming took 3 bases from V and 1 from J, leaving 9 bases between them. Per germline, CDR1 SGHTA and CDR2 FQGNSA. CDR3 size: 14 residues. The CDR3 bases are TGTGCCAGCAGCTTTCAGGGGAGGAACACTGAAGCTTTCTTT. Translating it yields CASSFQGRNTEAFF.

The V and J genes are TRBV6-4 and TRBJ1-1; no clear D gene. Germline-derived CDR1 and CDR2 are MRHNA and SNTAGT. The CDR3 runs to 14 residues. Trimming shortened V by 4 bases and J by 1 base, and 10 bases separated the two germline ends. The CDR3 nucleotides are TGTGCCAGCAGTGTGCAGGCATCGAACACTGAAGCTTTCTTT. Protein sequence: CASSVQASNTEAFF.

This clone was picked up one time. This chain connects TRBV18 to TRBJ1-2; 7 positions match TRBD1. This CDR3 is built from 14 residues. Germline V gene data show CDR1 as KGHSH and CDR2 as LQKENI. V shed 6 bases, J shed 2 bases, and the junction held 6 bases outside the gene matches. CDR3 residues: CASSQGERNYGYTF. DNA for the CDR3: TGTGCCAGCTCGCAGGGGGAAAGGAACTATGGCTACACCTTC.

The CDR3 DNA reads as TGTGCCACCAGTGATGGCGGTAACACTGAAGCTTTCTTT. It is translated as CATSDGGNTEAFF. The chain is built from TRBV24-1 and TRBJ1-1; D is uncertain. From germline, CDR1 is KGHDR and CDR2 SFDVKD. V lost 3 bases and J 2 bases, leaving 6 bases between the germline ends. The CDR3 runs 13 residues.

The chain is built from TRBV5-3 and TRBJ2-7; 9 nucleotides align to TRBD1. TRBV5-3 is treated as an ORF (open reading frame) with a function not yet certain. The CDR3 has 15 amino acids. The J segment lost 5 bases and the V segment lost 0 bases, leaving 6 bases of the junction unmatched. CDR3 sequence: CARSLDGQGYNEQYF. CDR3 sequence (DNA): TGTGCCAGAAGCTTGGACGGACAGGGGTATAACGAGCAGTACTTC.

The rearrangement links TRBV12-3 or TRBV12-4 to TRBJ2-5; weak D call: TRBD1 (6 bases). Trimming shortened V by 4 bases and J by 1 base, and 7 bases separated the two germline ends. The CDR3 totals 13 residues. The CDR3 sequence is CASSSRGQETQYF. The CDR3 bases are TGTGCCAGCAGTTCCAGGGGCCAAGAGACCCAGTACTTC.

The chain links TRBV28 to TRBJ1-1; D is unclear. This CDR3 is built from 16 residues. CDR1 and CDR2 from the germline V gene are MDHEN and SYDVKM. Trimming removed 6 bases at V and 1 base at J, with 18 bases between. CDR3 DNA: TGTGCCAGCAGCCGAAAGGCGGGTCCTCCGAACACTGAAGCTTTCTTT. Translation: CASSRKAGPPNTEAFF.

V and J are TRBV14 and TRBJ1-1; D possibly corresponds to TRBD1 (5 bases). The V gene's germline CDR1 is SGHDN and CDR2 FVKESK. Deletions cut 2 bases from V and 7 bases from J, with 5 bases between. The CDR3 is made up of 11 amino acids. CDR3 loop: CASSQQGEAFF. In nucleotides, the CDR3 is TGTGCCAGCAGCCAACAGGGTGAAGCTTTCTTT.

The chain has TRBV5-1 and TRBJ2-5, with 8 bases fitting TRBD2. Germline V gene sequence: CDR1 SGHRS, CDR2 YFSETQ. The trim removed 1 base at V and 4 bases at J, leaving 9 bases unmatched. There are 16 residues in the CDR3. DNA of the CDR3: TGCGCCAGCAGCTTGTGGGGTGGAGCGGGAGTAGAGACCCAGTACTTC. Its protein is CASSLWGGAGVETQYF.

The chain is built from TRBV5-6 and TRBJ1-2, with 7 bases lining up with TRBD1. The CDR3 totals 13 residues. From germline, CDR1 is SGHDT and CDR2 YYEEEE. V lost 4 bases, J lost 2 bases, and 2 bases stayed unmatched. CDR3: CASSPDRNYGYTF. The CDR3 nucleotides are TGTGCCAGCAGCCCGGACAGGAACTATGGCTACACCTTC.

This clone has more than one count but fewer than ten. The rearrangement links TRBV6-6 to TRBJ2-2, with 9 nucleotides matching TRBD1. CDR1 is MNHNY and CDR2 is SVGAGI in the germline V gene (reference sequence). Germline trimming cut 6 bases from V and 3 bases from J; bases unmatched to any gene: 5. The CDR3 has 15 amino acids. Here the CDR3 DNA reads TGTGCCAGCAGACCTCGACAGGGGGACACCGGGGAGCTGTTTTTT. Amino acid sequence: CASRPRQGDTGELFF.

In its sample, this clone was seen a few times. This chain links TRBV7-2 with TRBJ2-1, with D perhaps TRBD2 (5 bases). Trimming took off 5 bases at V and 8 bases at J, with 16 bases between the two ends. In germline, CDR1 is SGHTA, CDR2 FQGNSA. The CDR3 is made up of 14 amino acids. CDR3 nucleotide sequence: TGTGCCAGCAGCCCCTGGGCATGGGGAGATGAGCAGTTCTTC. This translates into CASSPWAWGDEQFF. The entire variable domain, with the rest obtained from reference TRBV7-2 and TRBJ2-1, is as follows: GAGVSQSPSNKVTEKGKDVELRCDPISGHTALYWYRQSLGQGLEFLIYFQGNSAPDKSGLPSDRFSAERTGGSVSTLTIQRTQQEDSAVYLCASSPWAWGDEQFFGPGTRLTVL.

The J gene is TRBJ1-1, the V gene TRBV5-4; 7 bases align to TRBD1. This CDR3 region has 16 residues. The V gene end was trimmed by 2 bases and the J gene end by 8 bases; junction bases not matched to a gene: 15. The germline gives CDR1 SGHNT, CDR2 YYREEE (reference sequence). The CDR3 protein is CASSLGGPTGRGEAFF. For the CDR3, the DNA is TGTGCCAGCAGCTTAGGGGGTCCGACAGGGCGGGGAGAAGCTTTCTTT.

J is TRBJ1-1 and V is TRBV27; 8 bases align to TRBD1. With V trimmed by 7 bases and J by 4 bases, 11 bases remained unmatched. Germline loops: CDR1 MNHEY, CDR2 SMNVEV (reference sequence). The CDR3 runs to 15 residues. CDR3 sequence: CASTYAATGGTEAFF. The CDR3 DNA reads TGTGCCAGCACCTACGCGGCCACAGGGGGCACTGAAGCTTTCTTT.

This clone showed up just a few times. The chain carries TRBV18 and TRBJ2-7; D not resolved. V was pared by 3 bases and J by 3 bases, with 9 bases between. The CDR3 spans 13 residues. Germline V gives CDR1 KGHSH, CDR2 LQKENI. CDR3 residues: CASSPATLYEQYF. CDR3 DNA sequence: TGTGCCAGCTCACCTGCGACACTCTACGAGCAGTACTTC.

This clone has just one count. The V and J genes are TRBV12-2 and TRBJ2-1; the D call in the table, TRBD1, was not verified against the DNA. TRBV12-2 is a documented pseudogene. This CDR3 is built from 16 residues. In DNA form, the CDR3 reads TGTGCAAGTCGCCTCGGGACAGGGGAGTCCTACAATGAGCAGTTCTTC. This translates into CASRLGTGESYNEQFF.

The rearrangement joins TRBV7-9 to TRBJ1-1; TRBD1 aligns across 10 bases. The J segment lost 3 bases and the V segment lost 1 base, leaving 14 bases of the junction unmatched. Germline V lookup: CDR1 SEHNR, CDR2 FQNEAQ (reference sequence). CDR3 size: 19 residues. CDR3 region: CASSLVVGTGVMGHTEAFF. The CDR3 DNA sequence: TGTGCCAGCAGCTTAGTAGTCGGGACAGGGGTTATGGGGCACACTGAAGCTTTCTTT.

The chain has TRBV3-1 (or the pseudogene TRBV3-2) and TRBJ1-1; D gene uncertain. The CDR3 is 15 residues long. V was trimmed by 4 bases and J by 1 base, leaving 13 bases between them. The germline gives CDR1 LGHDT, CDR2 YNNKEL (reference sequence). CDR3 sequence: CASSPSNGENTEAFF. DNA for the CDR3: TGTGCCAGCAGCCCCTCCAACGGGGAGAACACTGAAGCTTTCTTT.

CDR3 residues: CASSLGVRGYEQFF. DNA of the CDR3: TGTGCCAGCAGCTTAGGAGTCAGGGGTTATGAGCAGTTCTTC. The rearrangement uses TRBV7-9 and TRBJ2-1, with D maybe TRBD1 (6 bases). Per the germline V gene, CDR1 is SEHNR and CDR2 is FQNEAQ (reference sequence). The CDR3 length is 14 residues. The V gene lost 1 base and the J gene lost 8 bases, with 12 bases spanning the gap. Complete variable domain (other parts from reference TRBV7-9 and TRBJ2-1): DTGVSQNPRHKITKRGQNVTFRCDPISEHNRLYWYRQTLGQGPEFLTYFQNEAQLEKSRLLSDRFSAERPKGSFSTLEIQRTEQGDSAMYLCASSLGVRGYEQFFGPGTRLTVL.

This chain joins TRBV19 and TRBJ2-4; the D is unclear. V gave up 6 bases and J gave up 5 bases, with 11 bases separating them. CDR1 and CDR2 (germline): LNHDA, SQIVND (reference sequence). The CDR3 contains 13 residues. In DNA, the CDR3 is TGTGCCAGTAGATCCTCGGTGGAAAACATTCAGTACTTC. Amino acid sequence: CASRSSVENIQYF.

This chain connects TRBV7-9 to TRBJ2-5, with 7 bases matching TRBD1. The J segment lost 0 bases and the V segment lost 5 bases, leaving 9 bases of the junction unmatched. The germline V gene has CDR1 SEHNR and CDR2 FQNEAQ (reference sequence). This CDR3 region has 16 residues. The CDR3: CASSHGPTGDQETQYF. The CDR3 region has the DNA TGTGCCAGCAGCCACGGCCCTACAGGGGACCAAGAGACCCAGTACTTC. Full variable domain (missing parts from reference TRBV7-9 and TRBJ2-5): DTGVSQNPRHKITKRGQNVTFRCDPISEHNRLYWYRQTLGQGPEFLTYFQNEAQLEKSRLLSDRFSAERPKGSFSTLEIQRTEQGDSAMYLCASSHGPTGDQETQYFGPGTRLLVL.